The 5 T cell receptor beta chains presented below share a single source sample, sequenced in a study of T-cell reconstitution after alpha-beta-depleted transplantation in children. A library of TCRbeta sequences, prepared with unique molecular identifiers, was generated. Each CDR3 protein gets one entry after TCRdb re-called the PCR reads with MiXCR. This table has a few hundred thousand distinct CDR3 sequences, more than 20% appearing once. The specimen comprised PBMCs, sampled before TCRalphabeta/CD19-depleted stem cell transplant. Receptors originate from a boy under two years old with Wiskott-Aldrich syndrome, due to receive a stem cell transplant.

V gene TRBV28 combines with J gene TRBJ2-7; 8 bases map to TRBD2. Germline CDR1 MDHEN, CDR2 SYDVKM. J gave up 5 bases and V 4 bases, and 13 bases lay outside the gene matches. The CDR3 totals 16 residues. The CDR3 here is CASSSLGTGGVHEQYF. In DNA, the CDR3 is TGTGCCAGCAGTTCCCTCGGGACGGGAGGGGTCCACGAGCAGTACTTC.

The J gene is TRBJ1-2, the V gene TRBV29-1; the match to TRBD1 covers 7 bases. The CDR3 runs to 14 residues. Per the germline V gene, CDR1 is SQVTM and CDR2 is ANQGSEA. The V gene end was trimmed by 3 bases and the J gene end by 0 bases; junction bases not matched to a gene: 4. CDR3 residues: CSVEVDRANYGYTF. The DNA of the CDR3 is TGCAGCGTTGAGGTCGACAGGGCTAACTATGGCTACACCTTC.

The chain has TRBV5-6 and TRBJ2-7, with a tentative D call TRBD2 (5 bases). Germline V gene sequence: CDR1 SGHDT, CDR2 YYEEEE. This CDR3 region has 12 residues. Trimming removed 4 bases at V and 5 bases at J, with 10 bases between. CDR3: CASSVGGHEQYF. Here the CDR3 DNA reads TGTGCCAGCAGCGTAGGCGGGCACGAGCAGTACTTC.

This clonotype was counted between two and nine times. CDR3 coding DNA: TGTGCCAGTGGGCCTCGGTCGGGAAACATTCAGTACTTC. It is translated as CASGPRSGNIQYF. This rearrangement joins TRBV19 to TRBJ2-4, with D hard to call. There are 13 residues in the CDR3. CDR1 and CDR2 (germline): LNHDA, SQIVND (reference sequence). The V and J ends lost 8 bases and 6 bases respectively, with 14 bases between them.

The V gene is TRBV20-1, the J gene TRBJ2-3; TRBD2 matches at 11 bases. The CDR3 length is 15 residues. Trimming took 3 bases from V and 3 from J; bases not matched to a gene: 5. Germline lookup yields CDR1 DFQATT and CDR2 SNEGSKA (reference sequence). The CDR3 loop reads CSASPTSGKTDTQYF. The CDR3 DNA follows: TGCAGTGCTAGCCCGACTAGCGGGAAGACAGATACGCAGTATTTT.